Presented here are 16 T cell receptor beta chains from one specimen sequenced in a study of cytomegalovirus exposure and HLA in healthy donors. Primers included in the PCR were 60 Vbeta and 13 Jbeta primers. Sequenced by immunoSEQ multiplex PCR; TCRdb stores in-frame clones only, minus some. The table includes under 200,000 clones, 60% to 85% detected once. The sample was PBMCs. These receptors all stem from a man aged 45-60 years in good health and CMV-seropositive.

The V call is TRBV30, the J call TRBJ1-1; no firm D call. V dropped 6 bases and J dropped 3 bases, with 11 bases sitting between them. This CDR3 spans 12 amino acids. Germline CDR1 is GTSNPN and CDR2 is SVGIG (reference sequence). In nucleotides, the CDR3 is TGTGCCTGTACGACACATTACACTGAAGCTTTCTTT. Protein: CACTTHYTEAFF.

The chain uses TRBV7-8 and TRBJ1-5; 8 positions match TRBD1. The CDR3 extends over 14 amino acids. Per germline, CDR1 SGHVS and CDR2 FQNEAQ. The trim removed 2 bases at V and 5 bases at J, leaving 2 bases unmatched. The CDR3 here is CASSLTGGYQPQHF. The CDR3 DNA reads as TGTGCCAGCAGCTTAACAGGGGGTTATCAGCCCCAGCATTTT.

V usage is TRBV4-1 and J usage is TRBJ1-4; D possibly corresponds to TRBD1 (6 bases). In germline, CDR1 is MGHRA, CDR2 YSYEKL. The CDR3 totals 15 residues. V was shortened by 0 bases and J by 6 bases, with 11 bases between the two germline ends. CDR3 region: CASSQDGGADEKLFF. The CDR3 region has the DNA TGCGCCAGCAGCCAAGATGGGGGGGCGGATGAAAAACTGTTTTTT.

The chain carries TRBV9 and TRBJ1-1, with D possibly being TRBD1 (5 bases). Germline V gene lookup returns CDR1 SGDLS and CDR2 YYNGEE. The V and J ends lost 4 bases and 1 base respectively, with 14 bases between them. CDR3 length equals 15 residues. The DNA of the CDR3 is TGTGCCAGCAGCCCATCAAACGGGGGGAACACTGAAGCTTTCTTT. Translating it yields CASSPSNGGNTEAFF.

This chain joins TRBV5-1 and TRBJ1-5, with 7 bases matching TRBD1. With V trimmed by 1 base and J by 1 base, 2 bases remained unmatched. The CDR3 sequence is 15 residues long. Germline values: CDR1 SGHRS, CDR2 YFSETQ. The CDR3: CASSLTGASNQPQHF. DNA for the CDR3: TGCGCCAGCAGCTTGACAGGGGCGAGCAATCAGCCCCAGCATTTT.

The chain is built from TRBV18 and TRBJ2-1; 8 nucleotides match TRBD1. Germline V gives CDR1 KGHSH, CDR2 LQKENI. The CDR3 extends over 15 amino acids. Losses at the gene ends were 1 base for V and 8 bases for J; bases not matched to a gene: 7. As DNA, the CDR3 is TGTGCCAGCTCACCACGCAGGGGGCCCATCGATGAGCAGTTCTTC. Protein sequence: CASSPRRGPIDEQFF.

The V call is TRBV19, the J call TRBJ1-3; D remains unclear. CDR3 length equals 14 residues. Germline V gene data show CDR1 as LNHDA and CDR2 as SQIVND (reference sequence). Trimming left V 3 bases short and J 0 bases short, with 6 bases between. The CDR3 reads CASSIVSSGNTIYF. CDR3 nucleotides: TGTGCCAGTAGTATCGTGAGCTCTGGAAACACCATATATTTT.

The chain is built from TRBV5-1 and TRBJ2-2; TRBD1 agrees at 7 bases. V gave up 5 bases and J gave up 5 bases; unmatched junction bases: 3. Germline V gene lookup returns CDR1 SGHRS and CDR2 YFSETQ. The CDR3 is 13 amino acids. This chain's CDR3 is CASRGQATGELFF. CDR3 nucleotide sequence: TGCGCCAGCAGAGGACAGGCAACCGGGGAGCTGTTTTTT.

The table lists this clone with a few counts. The J gene is TRBJ2-7, the V gene TRBV7-6, with D unresolved. Between the trimmed V and J ends, which lost 1 base and 6 bases, there was a span of 10 bases. Germline-derived CDR1 and CDR2 are SGHVS and FNYEAQ. The CDR3 contains 13 residues. CDR3 nucleotide sequence: TGTGCCAGCAGCTTAGGCCAAGCCGGCGAGCAGTACTTC. It is translated as CASSLGQAGEQYF.

The rearrangement uses TRBV14 and TRBJ2-2; TRBD1 might be the D (5 bases). This CDR3 comprises 16 residues. V lost 1 base to trimming and J lost 5 bases, with 14 bases between them. CDR1 is SGHDN, CDR2 FVKESK, per germline. The CDR3 DNA reads as TGTGCCAGCAGCCAAGTTGGGCAGGGTAAAACCGGGGAGCTGTTTTTT. Translation: CASSQVGQGKTGELFF.

V usage is TRBV6-6 and J usage is TRBJ2-7; TRBD2 aligns across 13 bases. Germline V gives CDR1 MNHNY, CDR2 SVGAGI (reference sequence). This CDR3 has 16 residues. V dropped 2 bases and J dropped 4; count of bases not matched to a gene: 5. CDR3 bases: TGTGCCAGCAGTTACACATGGACTAGCGGGGGATACGAGCAGTACTTC. Translated: CASSYTWTSGGYEQYF.

The chain combines TRBV10-3 with TRBJ1-2; 8 nucleotides align to TRBD1. Trimming took 4 bases from V and 6 from J; bases not matched to a gene: 13. Per the germline V gene, CDR1 is ENHRY and CDR2 is SYGVKD. This CDR3 spans 16 amino acids. CDR3 coding DNA: TGTGCCATCAGTGGGACGGACAGGGCATTTTTCCATGGCTACACCTTC. Protein sequence: CAISGTDRAFFHGYTF.

The chain has TRBV9 and TRBJ2-3, with TRBD1 matching over 7 bases. There are 14 residues in the CDR3. Per the germline V gene, CDR1 is SGDLS and CDR2 is YYNGEE. Trimming took 3 bases from V and 6 from J; bases not matched to a gene: 7. CDR3: CASSADRKGDTQYF. The CDR3 nucleotides read TGTGCCAGCAGCGCGGACAGGAAGGGGGATACGCAGTATTTT.

This chain links TRBV6-5 with TRBJ1-2, with 10 bases that match TRBD1. V trimming: 0 bases; J trimming: 3 bases; junction bases outside the gene matches: 1. The CDR3 consists of 15 residues. The germline gives CDR1 MNHEY, CDR2 SVGAGI. The CDR3 DNA follows: TGTGCCAGCAGTTACTCGGGGACAGGGGACTATGGCTACACCTTC. Its translation: CASSYSGTGDYGYTF.

This chain joins TRBV19 and TRBJ2-7, with 7 bases that match TRBD2. V dropped 3 bases and J dropped 1; count of bases not matched to a gene: 6. The CDR3 is 15 amino acids. Germline V gene lookup returns CDR1 LNHDA and CDR2 SQIVND (reference sequence). CDR3 protein: CASSISAGVSYEQYF. CDR3 sequence (DNA): TGTGCCAGTAGTATTTCGGCGGGGGTATCCTACGAGCAGTACTTC.

The chain links TRBV5-1 to TRBJ2-7; TRBD1 aligns across 8 bases. CDR3 length: 15 residues. V trimming: 3 bases; J trimming: 5 bases; junction bases outside the gene matches: 10. Germline CDR1 SGHRS, CDR2 YFSETQ. This chain's CDR3 is CASSYRTGLFDEQYF. The CDR3 coding sequence is TGCGCCAGCAGCTATCGGACAGGGCTGTTCGACGAGCAGTACTTC.